These T cell receptor beta chains were read from a single sample in a study of beta chain features in type 1 diabetes. Clones were sequenced by immunoSEQ multiplex PCR, and TCRdb holds only the in-frame ones, with some missing. The sample shows over 650,000 clones, roughly 13% of them seen only once. Source material: naive CD4+ T cells from blood. Receptors originate from a man aged 18 to 35 with type 1 diabetes. CDR3s include the opening cysteine and the closing phenylalanine or tryptophan. D genes are given only for firm matches. Some rows have no size entry. The others give once, few or many, or a class for an expanded clone.

CDR3,DNA,length,size,J,V,D
CASSYGDTIYF,TGTGCCAGCAGTTACGGGGACACCATATATTTT,11,few,TRBJ1-3,TRBV6-6,NA
CASSRGGSIYEQYF,TGTGCCAGCAGCAGAGGGGGAAGTATCTACGAGCAGTACTTC,14,NA,TRBJ2-7,TRBV7-9,NA
CSVDRHTNTEAFF,TGCAGCGTTGACAGGCACACGAACACTGAAGCTTTCTTT,13,NA,TRBJ1-1,TRBV29-1,NA
CASSSLVSYEQYF,TGTGCCAGCAGCTCCTTAGTTAGCTACGAGCAGTACTTC,13,NA,TRBJ2-7,TRBV11-2,NA
CAWTRLLGTQYF,TGTGCCTGGACCCGGTTGTTGGGGACCCAGTACTTC,12,NA,TRBJ2-5,TRBV30,NA
CASGLVEGTEAFF,TGTGCTAGTGGTTTGGTAGAGGGAACTGAAGCTTTCTTT,13,NA,TRBJ1-1,TRBV12-5,NA
CASSLSAGGANVLTF,TGTGCCAGCAGTTTATCGGCGGGTGGGGCCAACGTCCTGACTTTC,15,few,TRBJ2-6,TRBV28,NA
CASRPYELGEETQYF,TGCGCCAGCAGGCCATACGAGTTAGGGGAGGAGACCCAGTACTTC,15,few,TRBJ2-5,TRBV4-1,NA
CASSLRTGDYEQYF,TGTGCCAGCAGCTTGCGAACCGGGGATTACGAGCAGTACTTC,14,NA,TRBJ2-7,TRBV5-6,NA
CASSAGQGATEAFF,TGTGCCAGCTCAGCGGGACAGGGGGCCACTGAAGCTTTCTTT,14,NA,TRBJ1-1,TRBV18,TRBD1
CAWSDILTGNSNQPQHF,TGTGCCTGGAGCGACATCTTGACCGGGAATAGCAATCAGCCCCAGCATTTT,17,NA,TRBJ1-5,TRBV30,NA